The 10 T cell receptor beta chains reported below all come from one sample, sequenced in a study of CD8 T cells in Susac syndrome (dated 2019 in TCRdb). Library creation used the immunoSEQ multiplex PCR assay. RNA was extracted with the RNeasy kit and roughly 0.5 to 1 ug was reverse transcribed using random hexamers. TCRdb trimmed the raw reads at Q25, called clones with MiXCR and kept productive beta chains. Rows with a matching CDR3 protein are joined into one entry that keeps the most common DNA and genes. This sample comprises around 180,000 distinct CDR3 sequences, about 95% of them detected only once. About 0.15% of the sample belongs to the ten largest clones. The sample consisted of CD8+ T cells from PBMCs. These receptors all stem from a human donor with multiple sclerosis.

The rearrangement links TRBV7-9 to TRBJ2-3, with 8 bases that match TRBD2. The CDR3 extends over 17 amino acids. V shed 4 bases and J 2 bases; nucleotides not matched to a gene: 11. Looked up from germline, CDR1 is SEHNR and CDR2 is FQNEAQ (reference sequence). CDR3 bases: TGTGCCAGCAGCTACCCTATCCGGGGGGGGCACACAGATACGCAGTATTTT. Translation: CASSYPIRGGHTDTQYF.

The chain links TRBV29-1 to TRBJ2-1; TRBD2 matches 10 bases. The germline CDR1 and CDR2 sequences are SQVTM and ANQGSEA. The CDR3 spans 14 residues. V lost 7 bases and J lost 6; bases outside the gene matches: 9. DNA for the CDR3: TGCAGCGGGGAGCGGGAGGGGTTGATCAATGAGCAGTTCTTC. Amino acid sequence: CSGEREGLINEQFF.

The chain recombines TRBV9 with TRBJ2-5; D is unclear. V was shortened by 4 bases and J by 1 base, with 11 bases between the two germline ends. The germline CDR1 and CDR2 sequences are SGDLS and YYNGEE. CDR3 size: 14 residues. DNA of the CDR3: TGTGCCAGCAGCCCAGACAAGGGCCAAGAGACCCAGTACTTC. It yields the protein CASSPDKGQETQYF. Filled out from reference TRBV9 and TRBJ2-5, the complete variable domain reads DSGVTQTPKHLITATGQRVTLRCSPRSGDLSVYWYQQSLDQGLQFLIQYYNGEERAKGNILERFSAQQFPDLHSELNLSSLELGDSALYFCASSPDKGQETQYFGPGTRLLVL.

The chain has TRBV4-1 and TRBJ2-5; 7 nucleotides match TRBD2. CDR3 length equals 18 residues. Germline V CDR1 and CDR2: MGHRA, YSYEKL. V was pared by 4 bases and J by 2 bases, with 16 bases of the junction left unmatched. The CDR3, as DNA: TGCGCCAGCAGCCCTGGAGATTCGCTAGCGGTAATACAAGAGACCCAGTACTTC. It specifies CASSPGDSLAVIQETQYF.

CDR3 sequence reads: CASSLIRDLNTGELFF. CDR3 DNA: TGTGCCAGCAGCCTGATCCGTGACTTAAACACCGGGGAGCTGTTTTTT. V gene TRBV9 combines with J gene TRBJ2-2; no reliable D call. The V gene's germline CDR1 is SGDLS and CDR2 YYNGEE. Deletions cut 4 bases from V and 2 bases from J, with 15 bases between. The CDR3 has 16 residues.

The chain joins TRBV10-3 to TRBJ2-1; D is unresolved. This CDR3 has 14 amino acids. V shed 4 bases and J shed 9 bases, with 16 bases lying between them. The V gene's germline CDR1 is ENHRY and CDR2 SYGVKD. The CDR3 DNA reads as TGTGCCATCAGTGTTCTAAGCGCGGTTGGTGAGCAGTTCTTC. Amino acid sequence: CAISVLSAVGEQFF.

The V gene is TRBV3-1, the J gene TRBJ2-3, with 10 positions matching TRBD2. Germline CDR1 LGHDT, CDR2 YNNKEL (reference sequence). V was pared by 1 base and J by 3 bases, with 7 bases of the junction left unmatched. This CDR3 has 17 residues. CDR3 in amino acids: CASSQVSSGRPTDTQYF. The CDR3 bases are TGTGCCAGCAGCCAAGTGAGTAGCGGGAGGCCGACAGATACGCAGTATTTT.

The chain links TRBV20-1 to TRBJ2-3; no definite D call. This CDR3 spans 15 amino acids. V was shortened by 3 bases and J by 3 bases, with 16 bases between the two germline ends. Germline CDR1 DFQATT, CDR2 SNEGSKA (reference sequence). The DNA of the CDR3 is TGCAGTGCTAGTGGATGGGTTGATTGGACAGATACGCAGTATTTT. Translation: CSASGWVDWTDTQYF.

With regard to this clonotype: Germline and junction disagree at one end, which may indicate a read error. The chain employs TRBV6-5 and TRBJ1-1; the D gene is possibly TRBD1 (6 bases). CDR3 length: 13 amino acids. Germline lookup yields CDR1 MNHEY and CDR2 SVGAGI. In DNA form, the CDR3 reads TGTGCCAGCAGTTTCGGCGGGGGCCTCTTGGCGGTCTTT. This encodes CASSFGGGLLAVF.

The rearrangement uses TRBV6-1 and TRBJ2-7; TRBD1 agrees at 7 bases. This CDR3 has 15 amino acids. From germline, CDR1 is MNHNS and CDR2 SASEGT. Trimming cost V 1 base and J 3 bases; bases outside gene matches: 6. Written as DNA, the CDR3 is TGTGCCAGCAGTGAAGAGGGGACAGCGAACTACGAGCAGTACTTC. Protein sequence: CASSEEGTANYEQYF.